Shown below are 9 T cell receptor beta chains from a single sample sequenced in a study of shared clonotypes between healthy human individuals (dated by TCRdb to the early 2020s). To prepare the library, the immunoSEQ multiplex PCR assay was applied. As stored in TCRdb, this immuneACCESS dataset retains in-frame rearrangements with V and J assigned. A fraction of the clones does not appear; measured against another copy, unresolved V genes explain less than half of the discrepancy, and the remainder lacks a known reason. The sample table holds about 980,000 clones, of which approximately 76% were seen once. About 1.5% of the sample is held by the ten biggest clonotypes. Sequencing was done on a sample of memory CD4+ T cells sorted from blood. Interpreted using the paper, the cell subset or site label stands for: CD45RA-negative fraction. The receptors originated from a man between 18 and 35 years old in good health.

V and J are TRBV19 and TRBJ2-5; D is unresolved. CDR1 is LNHDA, CDR2 SQIVND, per germline (reference sequence). The length of the CDR3 is 11 residues. V dropped 3 bases and J dropped 5 bases, with 4 bases sitting between them. Here the CDR3 DNA reads TGTGCCAGTAGTATCCCCGAGACCCAGTACTTC. Encoded protein: CASSIPETQYF.

The chain uses TRBV6-4 and TRBJ1-6; TRBD1 matches 10 bases. The V segment lost 2 bases and the J segment 5 bases; nucleotides outside the gene matches: 0. The CDR3 runs to 15 residues. Germline CDR1 reads MRHNA; CDR2 reads SNTAGT. The CDR3 sequence: CASSDGQGDNSPLHF. CDR3 nucleotides: TGTGCCAGCAGTGACGGACAGGGGGATAATTCACCCCTCCACTTT.

This chain uses TRBV7-2 with TRBJ2-7; possible D gene TRBD1, 5 bases. From germline, CDR1 is SGHTA and CDR2 FQGNSA. The V and J ends lost 1 base and 0 bases respectively, with 13 bases between them. The CDR3 spans 16 residues. The CDR3 DNA is TGTGCCAGCAGCTTAGAGGGGTCACCGATCTCCTACGAGCAGTACTTC. Translating gives CASSLEGSPISYEQYF.

The chain links TRBV18 to TRBJ2-7, with D perhaps matching TRBD2 (5 bases). With 3 bases removed from V and 0 bases from J, the gap between germline ends came to 12 bases. The CDR3 contains 15 residues. Germline V gene data show CDR1 as KGHSH and CDR2 as LQKENI. The CDR3 reads CASSPTTMSSYEQYF. CDR3 in DNA: TGTGCCAGCTCACCGACTACTATGAGCTCCTACGAGCAGTACTTC.

This clone rates as medium-sized. The chain employs TRBV2 and TRBJ1-1, with 7 bases identical to TRBD1. CDR1 SNHLY and CDR2 FYNNEI come from the germline V gene. The CDR3 runs to 14 residues. V shed 9 bases and J 0 bases; nucleotides not matched to a gene: 7. The CDR3 loop is CARTGQTLNTEAFF. DNA of the CDR3: TGTGCCAGAACGGGACAGACCCTGAACACTGAAGCTTTCTTT.

The V gene is TRBV5-4, the J gene TRBJ2-7; 11 bases line up with TRBD2. The CDR3 loop spans 14 amino acids. Losses at the gene ends were 0 bases for V and 6 bases for J; bases not matched to a gene: 2. Germline V gene lookup returns CDR1 SGHNT and CDR2 YYREEE (reference sequence). The CDR3: CASSLELAGVEQYF. The CDR3 nucleotides read TGTGCCAGCAGCTTGGAACTAGCGGGAGTCGAGCAGTACTTC. Drawing the rest from reference TRBV5-4 and TRBJ2-7, the complete variable domain is ETGVTQSPTHLIKTRGQQVTLRCSSQSGHNTVSWYQQALGQGPQFIFQYYREEENGRGNFPPRFSGLQFPNYSSELNVNALELDDSALYLCASSLELAGVEQYFGPGTRLTVT.

This clone has a single count. The V gene is TRBV11-2, the J gene TRBJ1-2, with TRBD1 matching 7 bases. V lost 4 bases, J lost 2 bases, and 10 bases stayed unmatched. The CDR3 has 16 amino acids. The germline V gene encodes CDR1 SGHAT and CDR2 FQNNGV. The CDR3 region has the DNA TGTGCCAGCAGCTCCATCGACAGGGCAGCCAACTATGGCTACACCTTC. Its translation: CASSSIDRAANYGYTF.

The chain recombines TRBV2 with TRBJ2-4; D call uncertain. Germline lookup yields CDR1 SNHLY and CDR2 FYNNEI. Deletions cut 7 bases from V and 6 bases from J, with 7 bases between. The CDR3 sequence is 11 residues long. The CDR3 loop is CASTLGNIQYF. CDR3 nucleotide sequence: TGTGCCAGCACCCTCGGAAACATTCAGTACTTC.

The V and J genes are TRBV25-1 and TRBJ1-2; no reliable D call. Germline CDR1 reads MGHDK; CDR2 reads SYGVNS. V shed 6 bases and J shed 3 bases, with 11 bases lying between them. The CDR3 extends over 13 amino acids. The CDR3 bases are TGTGCCAGCAGGGACGGCATTTACTATGGCTACACCTTC. Protein sequence: CASRDGIYYGYTF.